What follows describes a single T cell receptor (beta chain). This clone was seen a handful of times. There is no known antigen for this receptor. No much larger clone is present one base from it, and per-base qualities are unavailable. These data come from a study of beta chain features in type 1 diabetes listed by TCRdb under 2018. For the study in its entirety: No differences in mean age, gender distribution, total cell number or subset yield were found between patients and healthy donors. Regulatory and stem cell-like memory subsets were isolated from only 8 patients and about eight healthy donors, whereas naive and central memory subsets came from all 30 or so donors. A total of approximately 110,000,000 sorted cells were examined across all samples, and a strong correlation was observed between cell number per subset and RNA yield. The study compared the TCRB repertoires of sorted circulating CD4+ T cell subsets in recently diagnosed type 1 diabetes patients with those in matched healthy donors.

From each donor, a single peripheral blood sample of about 100 mL on average was drawn into heparinised tubes. Naive, central memory, regulatory and stem cell-like memory CD4+ T cells were sorted on a BD FACSAria II using a panel including CD45RO, CCR7, CD25, CD127, CD95 and CD27. All sorted populations exceeded 95% purity. PBMCs were isolated immediately by Lymphoprep density gradient centrifugation and stained directly without culture. So that batch effects would be minimized, each experiment stained and sorted samples in pairs, pairing one healthy donor with one patient. On the study overall, not on this receptor specifically: Because cDNA was sequenced instead of genomic DNA, activated cells with high expression could be over-represented, although the groups did not differ in activation or CD3 levels. Type 1 diabetes patients showed a moderate but significant shortening of TCRB CDR3 length in all four CD4+ subsets. Fewer insertions and more nucleotide deletions at VDJ recombination sites were observed in patients with type 1 diabetes, implying thymic rearrangement abnormalities. Because small numbers of individuals were included in the HLA sub-analyses, any influence of HLA type on TCRB rearrangement was left unresolved. PCR may preferentially amplify shorter templates, but because patient and control samples were amplified and corrected together, any resulting skew would affect both groups equally. Naive, central memory and regulatory TCRB repertoires appeared to be more alike among patients than among healthy donors.

The entire amount of isolated RNA was reverse transcribed using the High Capacity cDNA Reverse Transcription Kit, so the sequenced TCRB transcripts were expressed ones. Deep immunoSEQ sequencing was applied to naive, central memory and regulatory T cell samples, giving an average of about 3.57 million total reads per sample. Sorted cells were lysed in RLT buffer, and RNA was extracted using DNase-treated RNeasy Micro or Mini kits according to cell number. To prevent cross-contamination, every cell subset was processed on its own, while patient and healthy donor samples were processed together. TCRB sequences were amplified from cDNA with the immunoSEQ multiplex PCR, producing 87-bp fragments spanning the CDR3 region. Sequencing of the amplicons was done on the Illumina HiSeq platform. The study's own analysis went as follows. PCR bias was computationally corrected using synthetic template baselines, reads within Hamming distance 2 were collapsed, and singletons that could not be merged were discarded. Reads were aligned against IMGT to assign V, D and J genes, CDR3 length and insertions or deletions at six rearrangement sites. Within each subset, clonotype counts were normalized to sorted cell number, and only after that were true diversity and Gini coefficients computed with the tcR R package. The overlap coefficient, calculated on TCRB nucleotide sequences, was used to quantify repertoire sharing. Out-of-frame TCRB sequences from naive cells were analyzed to stand in for the pre-selection repertoire. TCRdb retrieved this table from immuneACCESS and kept in-frame rearrangements only. Not all clones are present; in checked studies, unresolved V genes account for under half, and no reason is known for the remainder. V, J and clone size reflect that table, while D and trimming were determined from the DNA. Here the sample has 500,000 to 850,000 clones; more than 12% occur a single time. The ten largest make up roughly 0.04% of the sample.

For CDR1 and CDR2, the germline V gene (reference sequence) lists LNHDA and SQIVND. The V end loses 3 bases and the J end loses 4 bases, and a stretch of 13 bases separates them. Taken from cysteine to phenylalanine, the CDR3 has 15 residues. Only the CDR3 portion is preserved as DNA: 45 bases, with reading frame beginning at the first base. The TCR comes from a man aged 18 to 29 with type 1 diabetes. The sequenced material came from naive CD4+ T cells from blood. Per the publication, the cell subset or site label means: true naive CD4+ T cells. The rearrangement joined TRBV19 to TRBJ1-5; TRBD1 could be the D gene, as 5 bases match. The CDR3 protein is CASSIQTWGNQPQHF. The nucleotide sequence reads TGTGCCAGTAGTATCCAGACGTGGGGGAATCAGCCCCAGCATTTT.